Listed here is a single T cell receptor beta chain. It has no known antigen specificity. Base quality data are lacking; no much larger clone is found one base away. The germline V gene provides CDR1 SQVTM and CDR2 ANQGSEA. V loses 5 bases of germline sequence and J loses 3 bases, and the interval between the two ends is 7 bases. The cysteine opens and the phenylalanine closes a CDR3 of 12 amino acids. This entry keeps only the CDR3 DNA: 36 bases, framed from base 1. The sample is drawn from a study of T-cell reconstitution after alpha-beta-depleted transplantation in children (dated by TCRdb to 2016 to 2017). The study in broad terms: Using TCR repertoire profiling, the study quantitatively followed how T-cell immune reconstitution unfolded in children after TCRalphabeta/CD19-depleted allogeneic hematopoietic cell transplantation.

Receptor libraries were prepared by PCR. Data came from an Illumina HiSeq 2500. TCR library preparation used molecular barcoding, with unique molecular identifiers applied to normalize quantification of the TCRbeta repertoire. The raw public reads went through TCRdb reprocessing: fastp at Q25, MiXCR clone calling, in-frame beta chains kept. When rows share a CDR3 protein, they turn into one entry using the most common DNA and genes. This sample is represented by more than 450,000 distinct CDR3 sequences; 15% to 20% of them were singletons. Jointly, the top ten make up roughly 3.3% of the sample. Sequenced here: PBMCs from the stem cell graft donor, sampled from the stem cell graft. The clonotype comes from a human donor who donated a stem cell graft to a child with acute lymphoblastic leukemia. The chain uses TRBV29-1 and TRBJ2-2, with the D gene call left open. DNA sequence: TGCAGCGTTAGTGGTCACACCGGGGAGCTGTTTTTT. It encodes CSVSGHTGELFF.